Described below is a single T cell receptor beta chain sequence and its context. Its antigen target is currently unknown. Base qualities were left out, and no much larger clone turns up one base away. The data were obtained in a study of CD8+ T cells in alopecia areata (dated by TCRdb to the late 2010s). Regarding the complete study: The treated patients, all with moderate-to-severe alopecia areata, were enrolled in an open-label pilot trial of oral tofacitinib given at 5 to 10 mg twice daily. Clonality in the scalp was compared among normal scalp (n=4), patchy alopecia areata scalp (n=8), and alopecia totalis/universalis scalp (n=8). Tofacitinib was administered for 6 to 18 months, and 6 months of follow-up off drug were then conducted to assess delayed response and recurrence. Amplification of TCRbeta CDR3 regions was done by immunoSEQ multiplex PCR using 35 Vbeta forward primers and 13 Jbeta reverse primers. The SALT score, which quantifies the percentage of affected scalp surface area, was used to measure disease severity in treated patients. In humans, TCRbeta sequencing was performed on scalp tissue and on sorted CD4+ and CD8+ peripheral blood T cells from healthy controls and from patients with patchy or totalis/universalis alopecia areata. RNA came from the PAXgene miRNA kit for fixed scalp, the miRNeasy kit for PBMCs, and the RNeasy kit for mouse skin. Biopsies were taken from tofacitinib-treated patients at baseline and again at 4 and 24 weeks into treatment, and several of those patients also had a later scalp biopsy. In both human patients and the C3H/HeJ mouse model, the study applied high-throughput TCRbeta sequencing to look at T cell clonal expansion in alopecia areata. Overall study results and their limits: Scalp TCR repertoire analysis is complicated because resident alphabeta T cells in normal human skin are also sequenced, whereas mouse skin is dominated by gammadelta T cells. Scalp clonality and the number of expanded CD8+ clones among the top 100 scalp clones were significantly decreased by tofacitinib. Because the treated cohort was small and had just a single nonresponder, larger studies are needed to establish links between baseline CD8+ expansion and response. Higher clonality and more expanded CD8+ clones were observed in lesional scalp than in normal scalp, particularly in alopecia totalis/universalis, a finding suggestive of antigenic drive. Shared TCR sequences between patients were less evident than in mice, which may be partly attributable to HLA diversity in the patient population. Many expanded lesional clones were found to persist in scalp and blood during tofacitinib treatment, and relapse after treatment cessation may be partly explained by this persistence.

This specimen's time point label, per the study, means: 4 weeks on oral tofacitinib. The treatment or condition label on this specimen signifies: oral pan-JAK inhibitor, 5-10 mg twice daily. From alopecia areata patients, peripheral blood was collected along with lesional scalp punch biopsies. Scalp biopsies from humans were placed right away in PAXgene tissue containers for fixation. From cysteine to phenylalanine, the CDR3 is 14 amino acids long. The entry retains the CDR3 DNA only, 42 bases that are in frame from base 1. V and J lose 5 bases and 3 bases, and a span of 13 bases separates them. CDR1 SSHAT and CDR2 FNYEAQ are derived from the germline V gene (reference sequence). Library generation was performed with the immunoSEQ multiplex PCR assay. For TCR sequencing, RNA was extracted from every sample and reverse transcribed into cDNA to serve as template. First-strand cDNA was synthesized with SuperScript III using a 2:1 mix of oligo-dT and random hexamers. Amplification bias was assessed with a synthetic immune receptor repertoire, and residual bias was removed computationally. For the original study's pipeline: Raw reads were preprocessed to remove errors, and CDR3 was defined according to IMGT conventions as the region from the conserved cysteine to phenylalanine. Clonality was computed as 1 minus the Shannon entropy, with the entropy normalized by log2 of the number of productive unique TCRs. Scalp TCRbeta sequences were cross-referenced with sorted blood CD4 and CD8 repertoires so that the CD4 or CD8 identity of scalp clones could be inferred. TCRdb took over this immuneACCESS table, retaining in-frame rearrangements with V and J assigned. Such tables are incomplete; in checked studies, under half of the missing clones stem from an unresolved V gene, and the remainder is unexplained. V and J calls plus clone size are reproduced from that table; the DNA served to infer D and trimming. The sample table contains fewer than 8,000 clones; only one count was recorded for roughly 64% of them. More than 10% of the sample goes to the ten largest clones.

The rearranged segments are TRBV7-7 and TRBJ2-5; a weak D assignment points to TRBD1 (5 bases agree). This clonotype originated in a human donor with alopecia areata. Sequenced here: skin, sampled at week 4, from a patient treated with tofacitinib. CDR3 region: CASSLGRAEETQYF. The nucleotide sequence reads as follows: TGTGCCAGCAGCCTCGGCAGGGCCGAAGAGACCCAGTACTTC.